This record concerns one T cell receptor (beta chain) sequence. The antigen is unknown. This specimen belongs to a study of blood T cells in healthy people across ages. The overall study: T cells yielded about one barcoded beta molecule per two cells through template switching. Study-wide results and limits: The study regarded diversity estimates from one million T cells as underestimates.

Through a sample-barcoded 5' primer and a J-beta primer mix, a second PCR was run for roughly 7 to 12 cycles. Each CDR3 protein is one row after TCRdb ran MiXCR on the 5' RACE reads. Of 1.8 million or so distinct CDR3 sequences listed, roughly two fifths are singletons. With 5 bases removed from V and 2 bases from J, the gap between germline ends came to 17 bases. This CDR3 spans 16 amino acids. Germline V gene sequence: CDR1 SGHTA, CDR2 FQGNSA. The TCR was taken from a human donor in good health. This chain links TRBV7-2 with TRBJ2-3, with TRBD2 as a possible D gene (6 bases). The sequenced material came from blood. The CDR3: CASSPRLVGVTDTQYF. CDR3 sequence (DNA): TGTGCCAGCAGCCCACGACTAGTTGGGGTCACAGATACGCAGTATTTT.